Below are 9 T cell receptor beta chains sequenced from a single sample in a study of T cells in Graves' hyperthyroidism and ophthalmopathy. Regions amplified from RNA transcripts were the TCR beta CDR3 regions. HTBI primers were used for first-round RT-PCR of the TCR CDR3. From the multiplex PCR reads, TCRdb called clonotypes with MiXCR, one entry per CDR3 protein. The profile shows 150,000 to 200,000 distinct CDR3 sequences, about 18% of them singletons. Material: blood. All receptors come from a woman between 50 and 59 years old with Graves' hyperthyroidism.

This clonotype was seen many times. The chain has TRBV15 and TRBJ2-3; D might be TRBD1 (5 bases). Germline CDR1 and CDR2: LNHNV and YYDKDF (reference sequence). V was trimmed by 0 bases and J by 4 bases, leaving 8 bases between them. This CDR3 is built from 14 residues. The CDR3 DNA is TGTGCCACCAGCAGAGATCAGGGCTCAGATACGCAGTATTTT. Protein: CATSRDQGSDTQYF.

At least ten counts were recorded for this clonotype. The chain has TRBV19 and TRBJ1-5; TRBD1 matches at 7 bases. Per the germline V gene, CDR1 is LNHDA and CDR2 is SQIVND (reference sequence). This CDR3 comprises 14 residues. V shed 10 bases and J 3 bases; nucleotides not matched to a gene: 9. CDR3 in amino acids: CATAAGQPNQPQHF. The CDR3 DNA is TGTGCCACCGCTGCGGGACAGCCCAATCAGCCCCAGCATTTT.

This clonotype was seen ten or more times. The CDR3 reads CASSLSSWGRLEGNQPQHF. The CDR3 DNA follows: TGTGCCAGCAGTTTAAGTTCTTGGGGCCGGTTAGAAGGTAATCAGCCCCAGCATTTT. The rearrangement joins TRBV28 to TRBJ1-5; TRBD1 might be the D (5 bases). CDR1 is MDHEN, CDR2 SYDVKM, per germline. The V and J ends lost 2 bases and 4 bases respectively, with 24 bases between them. The CDR3 is made up of 19 amino acids.

In its sample, this clonotype was seen many times. V usage is TRBV6-1 and J usage is TRBJ1-2; weak D call: TRBD1 (5 bases). This CDR3 is 14 amino acids long. The germline V gene encodes CDR1 MNHNS and CDR2 SASEGT. Trimming pared 6 bases from V and 8 bases from J, leaving 19 bases between. CDR3: CASRPRDSRKGYTF. The CDR3, as DNA: TGTGCCAGCAGGCCACGGGACTCCCGGAAAGGCTACACCTTC.

This chain links TRBV7-2 with TRBJ2-3, with D perhaps matching TRBD1 or TRBD2 (6 bases each). Trimming removed 8 bases from V and 2 bases from J, with 8 bases in between. Per germline, CDR1 SGHTA and CDR2 FQGNSA. This CDR3 comprises 12 residues. The DNA of the CDR3 is TGTGCCAGCGGGGGGCTCACAGATACGCAGTATTTT. This codes for CASGGLTDTQYF.

This clonotype was observed at least ten times. The rearrangement uses TRBV7-3 and TRBJ1-1; D not certain. The CDR3 loop spans 13 amino acids. V was shortened by 9 bases and J by 2 bases, with 13 bases between the two germline ends. Germline V gene sequence: CDR1 SGHTA, CDR2 FQGTGA. CDR3 loop: CASQLHVNTEAFF. The CDR3 DNA follows: TGTGCCAGTCAACTCCACGTAAACACTGAAGCTTTCTTT. Drawing the rest from reference TRBV7-3 and TRBJ1-1, the complete variable domain is GAGVSQTPSNKVTEKGKYVELRCDPISGHTALYWYRQSLGQGPEFLIYFQGTGAADDSGLPNDRFFAVRPEGSVSTLKIQRTERGDSAVYLCASQLHVNTEAFFGQGTRLTVV.

The table lists this clonotype with many counts. V is TRBV6-1 and J is TRBJ1-5, with TRBD1 as a possible D gene (6 bases). The germline V gene encodes CDR1 MNHNS and CDR2 SASEGT. The length of the CDR3 is 14 residues. The germline V and J ends were trimmed by 5 bases and 5 bases, with 13 bases remaining between them. The CDR3 here is CASSYSGEDQPQHF. The CDR3 DNA is TGTGCCAGCAGTTATTCAGGGGAAGATCAGCCCCAGCATTTT.

This clonotype showed up many times. The chain uses TRBV24-1 and TRBJ1-5, with D perhaps TRBD1 (6 bases). V lost 2 bases and J 7 bases, leaving 11 bases between the germline ends. The CDR3 contains 14 residues. Germline values: CDR1 KGHDR, CDR2 SFDVKD. This CDR3 reads CATSDYRVGQPQHF. CDR3 coding DNA: TGTGCCACCAGTGATTACAGGGTGGGGCAGCCCCAGCATTTT.

This clonotype was recorded many times. This chain joins TRBV7-8 and TRBJ2-7, with D perhaps TRBD1 (6 bases). V was trimmed by 4 bases and J by 6 bases, leaving 13 bases between them. Germline CDR1 and CDR2: SGHVS and FQNEAQ. The CDR3 consists of 13 residues. In DNA form, the CDR3 reads TGTGCCAGCAGCTCCGACAGGATGGGCGAGCAGTACTTC. It is translated as CASSSDRMGEQYF.